This TCR beta chain was identified in a study of cytomegalovirus exposure and HLA in healthy donors. V dropped 4 bases and J dropped 1 base, with 17 bases sitting between them. Germline loops: CDR1 SGDLS, CDR2 YYNGEE. CDR3 length: 16 amino acids. Use of 60 Vbeta and 13 Jbeta primers characterized the PCR. This table comes from immunoSEQ multiplex PCR, and its TCRdb copy is limited to in-frame clones, with some not included. The profile shows around 120,000 clones, 80% of them singletons. The TCR originated in a female donor in good health and CMV-seropositive. J is TRBJ1-2 and V is TRBV9; no clear D gene. Sequences were obtained from PBMCs. As DNA, the CDR3 is TGTGCCAGCAGCCCCGTCGGGGTGTCCCTTAACTATGGCTACACCTTC. This gives the protein CASSPVGVSLNYGYTF.